In this sample, the clone carrying this TCR beta chain turned up once. As yet, its antigen is unknown. Germline V gives CDR1 MNHEY, CDR2 SMNVEV (reference sequence). J lost 3 bases, V lost 6 bases, and 10 bases had no gene match. CDR3 length equals 16 residues. The data stem from a study of OX40 agonist ivuxolimab in advanced cancers. Study findings and constraints: Normalized T-cell clonal expansion was also low in some nonresponders. Among the lowest peripheral clonal expansion occurred in 0.1-3.0 mg/kg partial responders.

Patients with autoimmune history or systemic immunosuppression were excluded. Profiled with immunoSEQ multiplex PCR; TCRdb holds only in-frame clones, not every one. The repertoire consists of under 80,000 clones, with about nine tenths occurring once and the leading ten covering less than 0.8%. Sequenced here: CD4+ or CD8+ T cells sorted from blood, sampled in a trial of the OX40 agonist ivuxolimab. The TCR sequence derives from an adult with an advanced solid tumor such as melanoma, head and neck, liver or kidney cancer. This chain links TRBV27 with TRBJ1-1, with 10 bases aligning to TRBD1. Here the CDR3 DNA reads TGTGCCAGCAGAACCGCACAGGGGACAGGGGACACTGAAGCTTTCTTT. Protein product: CASRTAQGTGDTEAFF.